One and the same sample provided the 5 T cell receptor beta chains below, sequenced in a study of OX40 agonist ivuxolimab in advanced cancers. The repertoire was sequenced with immunoSEQ multiplex PCR; TCRdb's copy has only in-frame clones and lacks some. This table holds about 80,000 clones, just under 95% found once. Material: CD4+ or CD8+ T cells sorted from blood, obtained in a trial of the OX40 agonist ivuxolimab. All receptors come from an adult with an advanced solid tumor such as melanoma, head and neck, liver or kidney cancer.

The chain is built from TRBV27 and TRBJ1-1; TRBD1 is a possible D gene (5 bases). Between the trimmed V and J ends, which lost 7 bases and 4 bases, there was a span of 13 bases. The CDR3 covers 13 residues. Germline CDR1 is MNHEY and CDR2 is SMNVEV (reference sequence). CDR3 amino acids: CASTTWGGTEAFF. In nucleotides, the CDR3 is TGTGCCAGCACCACCTGGGGGGGCACTGAAGCTTTCTTT.

This chain links TRBV7-2 with TRBJ2-5, with D possibly matching TRBD2 (5 bases). Trimming removed 5 bases from V and 5 bases from J, with 18 bases in between. Per the germline V gene, CDR1 is SGHTA and CDR2 is FQGNSA. This CDR3 is built from 15 residues. Here the CDR3 reads CASSASGVFGETQYF. The DNA of the CDR3 is TGTGCCAGCAGCGCCTCCGGGGTATTCGGTGAGACCCAGTACTTC. The whole variable domain, filled in from reference TRBV7-2 and TRBJ2-5, reads GAGVSQSPSNKVTEKGKDVELRCDPISGHTALYWYRQSLGQGLEFLIYFQGNSAPDKSGLPSDRFSAERTGGSVSTLTIQRTQQEDSAVYLCASSASGVFGETQYFGPGTRLLVL.

The genes are TRBV6-4 and TRBJ2-2; possibly TRBD1 for D (5 bases). V was clipped by 0 bases and J by 4 bases, with 6 bases between them. The CDR3 is 14 residues long. The V gene's germline CDR1 is MRHNA and CDR2 SNTAGT. The CDR3: CASSDSGLTGELFF. Here the CDR3 DNA reads TGTGCCAGCAGTGACTCGGGGCTCACCGGGGAGCTGTTTTTT.

The CDR3 loop reads CASRTLAGVNEQFF. Written as DNA, the CDR3 is TGCGCCAGCAGGACACTAGCGGGAGTAAATGAGCAGTTCTTC. The chain combines TRBV4-3 with TRBJ2-1; 11 bases line up with TRBD2. The V segment lost 6 bases and the J segment 7 bases; nucleotides outside the gene matches: 5. The CDR3 totals 14 residues. The germline V gene encodes CDR1 LGHNA and CDR2 YSLEER.

The chain has TRBV11-2 and TRBJ2-7; tentatively, D is TRBD1 or TRBD2 (7 bases each). There are 15 residues in the CDR3. Looked up from germline, CDR1 is SGHAT and CDR2 is FQNNGV. Trimming took 4 bases from V and 2 from J, leaving 15 bases between them. The CDR3 nucleotides are TGTGCCAGCAGCTCAGGGGGGGCCCTCACCTACGAGCAGTACTTC. Translated: CASSSGGALTYEQYF.